The rows below give T cell receptor beta chains drawn from one sample of a study of radiation and T cells in renal cell carcinoma. Measured with immunoSEQ multiplex PCR; TCRdb has only the in-frame clones, and not every one. The sample carries about 76,000 clones, 89% recorded once. Sequencing used blood, obtained from a patient whose treatment included radiotherapy and nephrectomy. These TCRs come from a woman in her seventies with renal cell carcinoma. The CDR3 runs from the conserved cysteine through the conserved F or W. The D gene is left open where the match is weak. Clone sizes are given selectively: once, few, many, or a class where the clone is expanded.

NA | NA | TRBJ2-7 | TRBV7-2 | CASSLRAGSYEQYF | TGTGCCAGCAGCTTAAGGGCCGGGAGCTACGAGCAGTACTTC
NA | NA | TRBJ2-7 | TRBV7-6 | CASSHSGPGAYEQYF | TGTGCCAGCAGCCATAGTGGGCCAGGAGCCTACGAGCAGTACTTC
NA | TRBD1 | TRBJ1-4 | TRBV5-1 | CASSSQGASREKLFF | TGCGCCAGCAGCTCCCAGGGGGCGTCGAGGGAAAAACTGTTTTTT
NA | TRBD1 | TRBJ2-7 | TRBV28 | CASSTPPDRGNEQYF | TGTGCCAGCTCCACACCCCCGGACAGGGGCAACGAGCAGTACTTC
NA | NA | TRBJ1-2 | TRBV28 | CATLTGYGYTF | TGTGCCACTCTGACCGGCTATGGCTACACCTTC
NA | NA | TRBJ1-6 | TRBV14 | CASSQDGRGYNSPLHF | TGTGCCAGCAGCCAAGATGGGAGGGGGTATAATTCACCCCTCCACTTT
NA | TRBD1 | TRBJ2-1 | TRBV4-2 | CASSQRDRGKDEQFF | TGTGCCAGCAGCCAGCGGGACAGGGGTAAAGATGAGCAGTTCTTC
NA | TRBD2 | TRBJ2-6 | TRBV9 | CASSFGLAHSGANVLTF | TGTGCCAGCAGCTTCGGACTAGCCCACTCTGGGGCCAACGTCCTGACTTTC
NA | NA | TRBJ1-2 | TRBV4-2 | CASSQEVAQSWGYTF | TGTGCCAGCAGCCAAGAAGTGGCGCAATCGTGGGGCTACACCTTC
NA | TRBD2 | TRBJ2-1 | TRBV27 | CASRGALLAGGRVDEQFF | TGTGCCAGCAGGGGAGCGTTACTAGCGGGGGGAAGGGTCGATGAGCAGTTCTTC
NA | NA | TRBJ2-3 | TRBV19 | CASSPANSNTDTQYF | TGTGCCAGTAGTCCAGCGAACTCTAACACAGATACGCAGTATTTT
NA | TRBD1 | TRBJ1-1 | TRBV5-1 | CASSLAGTGNTEAFF | TGCGCCAGCAGCCTAGCGGGGACAGGGAACACTGAAGCTTTCTTT
NA | NA | TRBJ2-5 | TRBV19 | CASSHRTDQETQYF | TGTGCCAGTTCCCACCGGACAGACCAAGAGACCCAGTACTTC
NA | NA | TRBJ2-1 | TRBV2 | CASSDRREQFF | TGTGCCAGCAGTGATCGGCGGGAGCAGTTCTTC
NA | TRBD1 | TRBJ1-5 | TRBV30 | CAWSRGNSNQPQHF | TGTGCCTGGAGCAGGGGGAATAGCAATCAGCCCCAGCATTTT
NA | NA | TRBJ2-3 | TRBV12-5 | CASAPGNGGTDTQYF | TGTGCTAGTGCCCCGGGGAATGGGGGTACAGATACGCAGTATTTT
medium-sized | NA | TRBJ1-2 | TRBV4-1 | CASSGVGGEGYTF | TGCGCCAGCAGCGGGGTGGGGGGTGAGGGCTACACCTTC
NA | NA | TRBJ1-5 | TRBV10-3 | CAISEARQTNQPQHF | TGTGCCATCAGTGAAGCGAGGCAGACCAATCAGCCCCAGCATTTT
NA | TRBD1 | TRBJ2-2 | TRBV10-1 | CASLGQGRPGELFF | TGCGCCAGCCTGGGACAGGGTCGTCCCGGGGAGCTGTTTTTT
NA | TRBD1 | TRBJ1-1 | TRBV7-6 | CASSLGGTGVIQQEAFF | TGTGCCAGCAGCTTAGGTGGGACAGGGGTCATACAACAGGAAGCTTTCTTT
NA | NA | TRBJ1-4 | TRBV9 | CASSVGGSRGEEKLFF | TGTGCCAGCAGCGTAGGAGGATCCAGGGGAGAAGAAAAACTGTTTTTT
NA | TRBD2 | TRBJ2-1 | TRBV6-6 | CASSPGLAEYNEQFF | TGTGCCAGCAGTCCTGGACTAGCGGAATACAATGAGCAGTTCTTC
NA | NA | TRBJ1-3 | TRBV5-1 | CASSLAGTRTGNTIYF | TGCGCCAGCAGCTTGGCCGGGACAAGGACGGGAAACACCATATATTTT
NA | TRBD1 | TRBJ1-2 | TRBV13 | CASSLGPDRYGYTF | TGTGCCAGCAGCTTAGGCCCGGACAGGTATGGCTACACCTTC
NA | TRBD1 | TRBJ1-1 | TRBV11-2 | CASSHGQGEETEAFF | TGTGCCAGCAGCCATGGACAGGGGGAGGAGACTGAAGCTTTCTTT
NA | TRBD1 | TRBJ1-2 | TRBV6-5 | CASSRIGQGGYTF | TGTGCCAGCAGTCGGATTGGACAGGGCGGCTACACCTTC
NA | TRBD1 | TRBJ1-5 | TRBV29-1 | CSVVGTGYSNQPQHF | TGCAGCGTTGTCGGGACAGGTTATAGCAATCAGCCCCAGCATTTT
few | NA | TRBJ1-1 | TRBV28 | CATYGNSWTEAFF | TGTGCCACCTACGGTAACTCGTGGACTGAAGCTTTCTTT
NA | NA | TRBJ1-2 | TRBV5-1 | CASRPTWGSYGYTF | TGCGCCAGCAGGCCTACGTGGGGTAGCTATGGCTACACCTTC
few | NA | TRBJ1-5 | TRBV10-3 | CAISETGIGNQPQHF | TGTGCCATCAGTGAGACTGGGATCGGGAATCAGCCCCAGCATTTT
few | TRBD1 | TRBJ1-6 | TRBV2 | CASRGQENSPLHF | TGTGCCAGCAGGGGACAGGAGAATTCACCCCTCCACTTT
NA | NA | TRBJ1-5 | TRBV7-2 | CASSGGYQPQHF | TGTGCCAGCAGCGGAGGGTATCAGCCCCAGCATTTT
NA | TRBD1 | TRBJ2-7 | TRBV7-2 | CASSKDRAISYEQYF | TGTGCCAGCAGCAAGGACAGGGCGATCTCCTACGAGCAGTACTTC
once | NA | TRBJ1-1 | TRBV9 | CASREMGVNTEAFF | TGTGCCAGCAGAGAGATGGGGGTGAACACTGAAGCTTTCTTT
few | NA | TRBJ1-5 | TRBV27 | CASKFMGGNQPQHF | TGTGCCAGCAAGTTTATGGGGGGAAACCAGCCCCAGCATTTT
NA | NA | TRBJ1-6 | TRBV5-8 | CASSRLYNSPLHF | TGTGCCAGCAGCCGCCTCTATAATTCACCCCTCCACTTT
once | TRBD1 | TRBJ1-5 | TRBV6-5 | CASSPDRESQPQHF | TGTGCCAGCAGCCCTGACAGGGAATCTCAGCCCCAGCATTTT
NA | NA | TRBJ2-7 | TRBV15 | CATSRGGPGGNYEQYF | TGTGCCACCAGCAGAGGGGGGCCAGGGGGGAACTACGAGCAGTACTTC
NA | TRBD1 | TRBJ1-2 | TRBV7-9 | CASSHRTGPHGYTF | TGTGCCAGCAGCCACAGGACAGGACCGCATGGCTACACCTTC
NA | NA | TRBJ2-1 | TRBV7-7 | CASSIRQASREQFF | TGTGCTAGCAGCATACGACAGGCGTCAAGGGAGCAGTTCTTC
NA | TRBD1 | TRBJ2-3 | TRBV11-1 | CASSRIPDRIADTQYF | TGTGCCAGCAGCCGTATCCCGGACAGGATCGCAGATACGCAGTATTTT
NA | TRBD1 | TRBJ1-1 | TRBV7-9 | CASSLVTGANTEAFF | TGTGCCAGCAGCTTAGTCACAGGGGCCAACACTGAAGCTTTCTTT
NA | TRBD1 | TRBJ1-5 | TRBV5-6 | CASSFGTGNQPQHF | TGTGCCAGCAGCTTTGGGACAGGGAATCAGCCCCAGCATTTT
NA | NA | TRBJ1-2 | TRBV5-6 | CASSPEGVAAGGYTF | TGTGCCAGCAGCCCGGAAGGGGTGGCAGCCGGGGGCTACACCTTC
NA | NA | TRBJ1-2 | TRBV30 | CAWRGTRRGANYGYTF | TGTGCCTGGAGGGGAACCCGAAGGGGAGCTAACTATGGCTACACCTTC
NA | NA | TRBJ2-7 | TRBV30 | CAWKIRGAGEQYF | TGTGCCTGGAAGATCCGGGGAGCGGGCGAGCAGTACTTC
once | TRBD1 | TRBJ2-2 | TRBV19 | CASSWGQGATGELFF | TGTGCCAGTAGTTGGGGCCAGGGGGCGACCGGGGAGCTGTTTTTT
NA | TRBD1 | TRBJ1-6 | TRBV30 | CAWTPGQGLNSPLHF | TGTGCCTGGACCCCGGGACAGGGGTTAAATTCACCCCTCCACTTT
NA | NA | TRBJ1-1 | TRBV2 | CATGTAMNTEAFF | TGTGCCACAGGAACAGCCATGAACACTGAAGCTTTCTTT
NA | NA | TRBJ1-1 | TRBV28 | CASSPSGWDTEAFF | TGTGCCAGCAGTCCCTCGGGGTGGGACACTGAAGCTTTCTTT